This TCR beta chain was obtained from a study of blood T cell repertoires in COVID-19. Study overall: Sources were T cells, B-cell-depleted T cells, or PBMCs; the material itself was cDNA or gDNA.

Sequencing used immunoSEQ multiplex PCR; TCRdb keeps in-frame clones, though not all of them. Among about 300,000 clones listed, roughly 90% were seen once. Individuals aged roughly 18 to 95 years were recruited from roughly 23 US areas. The CDR3 is 15 amino acids. Trimming removed 2 bases from V and 4 bases from J, with 12 bases in between. Germline CDR1 reads LNHDA; CDR2 reads SQIVND (reference sequence). The chain is built from TRBV19 and TRBJ1-3, with D maybe TRBD1 (6 bases). This clonotype originated in a woman between 40 and 50 years old who had recovered from COVID-19. The sequencing sample was made of PBMCs or T cells enriched from blood (not recorded which). This CDR3 is CASSISQGNGNTIYF. The CDR3 DNA is TGTGCCAGTAGTATATCGCAGGGGAACGGAAACACCATATATTTT.